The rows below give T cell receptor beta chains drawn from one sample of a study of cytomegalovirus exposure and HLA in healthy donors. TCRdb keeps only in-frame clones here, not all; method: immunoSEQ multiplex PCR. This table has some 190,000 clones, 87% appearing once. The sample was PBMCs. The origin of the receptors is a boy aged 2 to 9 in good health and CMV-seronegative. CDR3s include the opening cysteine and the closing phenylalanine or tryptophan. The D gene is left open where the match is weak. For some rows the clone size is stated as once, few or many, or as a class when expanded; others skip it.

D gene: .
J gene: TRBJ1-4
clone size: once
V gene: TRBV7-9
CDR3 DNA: TGTGCCAGCAGCTCAATGGGCTCAACTAATGAAAAACTGTTTTTT
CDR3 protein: CASSSMGSTNEKLFF

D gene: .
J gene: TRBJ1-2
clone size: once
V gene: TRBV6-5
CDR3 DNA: TGTGCCAGCAGTTATAGGACAGAGGACTATGGCTACACCTTC
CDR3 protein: CASSYRTEDYGYTF

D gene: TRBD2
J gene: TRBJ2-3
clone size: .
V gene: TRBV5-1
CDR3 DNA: TGCGCCAGCAGCGGCGGGACTAGCGGGGTCGTCACAGATACGCAGTATTTT
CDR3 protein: CASSGGTSGVVTDTQYF

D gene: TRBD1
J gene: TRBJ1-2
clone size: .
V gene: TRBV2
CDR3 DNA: TGTGCCAGCAGCGGCCGGACAGGCCAATATGGCTACACCTTC
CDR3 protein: CASSGRTGQYGYTF

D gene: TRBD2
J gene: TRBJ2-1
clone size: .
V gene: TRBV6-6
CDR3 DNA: TGTGCCAAAGCGGGAGGGCAGCCTGAGCAGTTCTTC
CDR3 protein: CAKAGGQPEQFF

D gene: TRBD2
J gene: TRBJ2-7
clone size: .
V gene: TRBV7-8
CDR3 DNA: TGTGCCAGCAGCTCCGGACTAGCCAAGGACGAGCAGTACTTC
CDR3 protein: CASSSGLAKDEQYF

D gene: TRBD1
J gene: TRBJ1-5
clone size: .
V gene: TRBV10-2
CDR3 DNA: TGCGCCAGCAGTGAGGGACAGGGTCTAAGTCAGCCCCAGCATTTT
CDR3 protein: CASSEGQGLSQPQHF

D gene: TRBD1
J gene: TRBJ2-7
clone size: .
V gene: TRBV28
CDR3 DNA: TGTGCCAGCAGTTTTTCTCTACTTCCGGGACAGGCCTTCTCCTACGAGCAGTACTTC
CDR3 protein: CASSFSLLPGQAFSYEQYF

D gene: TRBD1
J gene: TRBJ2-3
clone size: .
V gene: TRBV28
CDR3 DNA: TGTGCCAGCTCCAATTGGGAGACAGGGACGGCGGATACGCAGTATTTT
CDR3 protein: CASSNWETGTADTQYF

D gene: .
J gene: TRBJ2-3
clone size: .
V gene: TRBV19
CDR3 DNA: TGTGCCAGTAGTATAGCTCAGGCGACGACAGATACGCAGTATTTT
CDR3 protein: CASSIAQATTDTQYF

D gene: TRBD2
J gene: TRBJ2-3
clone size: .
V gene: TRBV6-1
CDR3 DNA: TGTGCCAGCAGTGAAACGAGCGGGGGGGCAGCAGATACGCAGTATTTT
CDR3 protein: CASSETSGGAADTQYF

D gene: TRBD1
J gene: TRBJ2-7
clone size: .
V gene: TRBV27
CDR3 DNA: TGTGCCAGCAGTTTATTCTTCCGGGACAGGGGGCGAGGCGAGCAGTACTTC
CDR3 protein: CASSLFFRDRGRGEQYF

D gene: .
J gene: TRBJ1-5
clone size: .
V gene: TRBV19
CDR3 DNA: TGTGCCAGTAGTCCAATGCGACAGAGTAGCAATCAGCCCCAGCATTTT
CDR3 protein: CASSPMRQSSNQPQHF

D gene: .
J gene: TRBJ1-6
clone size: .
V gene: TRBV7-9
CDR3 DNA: TGTGCCAGCAGTGCCCGGACAGTAGGATCGTCACCCCTCCACTTT
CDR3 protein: CASSARTVGSSPLHF

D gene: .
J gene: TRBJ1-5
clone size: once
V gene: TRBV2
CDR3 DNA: TGTGCCAGCAGTGAAGTCCAGGGTAGGAGCAATCAGCCCCAGCATTTT
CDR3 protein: CASSEVQGRSNQPQHF

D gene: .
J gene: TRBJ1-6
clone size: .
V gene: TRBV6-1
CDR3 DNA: TGTGCCAGCAGTGAAGGGGCGCGCTCCTATAATTCACCCCTCCACTTT
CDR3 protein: CASSEGARSYNSPLHF

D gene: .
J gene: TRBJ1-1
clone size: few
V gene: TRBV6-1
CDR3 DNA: TGTGCCAGCAGTGAAGTGTTGACAGCGAACACTGAAGCTTTCTTT
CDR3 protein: CASSEVLTANTEAFF

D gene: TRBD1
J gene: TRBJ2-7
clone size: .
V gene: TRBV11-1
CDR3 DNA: TGTGCCAGCAGCTTAGATGGACAGGGCTCCTACGAGCAGTACTTC
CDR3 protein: CASSLDGQGSYEQYF

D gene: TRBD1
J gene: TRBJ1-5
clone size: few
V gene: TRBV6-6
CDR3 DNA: TGTGCCAGCAGTTACGGGACAGGGGGCAATCAGCCCCAGCATTTT
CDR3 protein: CASSYGTGGNQPQHF

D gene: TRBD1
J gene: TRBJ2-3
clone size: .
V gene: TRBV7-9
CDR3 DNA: TGTTCCAGCAGCGGACAGGGAGTGGAACCAGATACGCAGTATTTT
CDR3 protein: CSSSGQGVEPDTQYF

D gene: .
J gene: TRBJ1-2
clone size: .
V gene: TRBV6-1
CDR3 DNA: TGTGCCAGCAGTACAGGGCAGGGCTACACCTTC
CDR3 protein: CASSTGQGYTF

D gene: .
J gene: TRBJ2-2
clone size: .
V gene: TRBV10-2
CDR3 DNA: TGCGCCAGCACGGACAGAGACACCGGGGAGCTGTTTTTT
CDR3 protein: CASTDRDTGELFF

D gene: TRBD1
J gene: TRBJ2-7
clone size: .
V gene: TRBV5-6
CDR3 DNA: TGTGCCAGCAGCGAGAAGGACAGGACTCCATCCTACGAGCAGTACTTC
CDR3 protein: CASSEKDRTPSYEQYF

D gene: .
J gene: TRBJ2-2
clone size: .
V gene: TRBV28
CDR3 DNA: TGTGCCAGCAGCCTGGGGCCCGGGGAGCTGTTTTTT
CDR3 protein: CASSLGPGELFF

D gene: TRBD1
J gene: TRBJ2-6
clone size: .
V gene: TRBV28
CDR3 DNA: TGTGCCAGCAGCCCCGGACAGGGGGGATCTGGGGCCAACGTCCTGACTTTC
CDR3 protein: CASSPGQGGSGANVLTF

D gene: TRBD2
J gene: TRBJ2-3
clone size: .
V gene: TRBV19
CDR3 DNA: TGTGCCAGTAGTATAGGGTCTGGGGGGAGGGGCACAGATACGCAGTATTTT
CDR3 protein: CASSIGSGGRGTDTQYF

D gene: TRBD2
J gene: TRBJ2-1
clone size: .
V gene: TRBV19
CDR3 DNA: TGTGCCAGTAGTACACTAGCGGGAGCGCAGTTCTTC
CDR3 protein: CASSTLAGAQFF

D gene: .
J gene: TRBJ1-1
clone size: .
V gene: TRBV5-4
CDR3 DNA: TGTGCCAGCAGCTTGTTCGGTAACACTGAAGCTTTCTTT
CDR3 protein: CASSLFGNTEAFF

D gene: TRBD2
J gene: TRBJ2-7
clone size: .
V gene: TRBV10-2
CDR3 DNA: TGCGCCAGCAGGGGTACTAGCGGGGTCTTCTACGAGCAGTACTTC
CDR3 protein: CASRGTSGVFYEQYF

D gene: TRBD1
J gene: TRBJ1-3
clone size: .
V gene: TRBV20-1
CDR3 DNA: TGCAGTGCGCCTCGACAGGGAATGAGGCTATTT
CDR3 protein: CSAPRQGMRLF